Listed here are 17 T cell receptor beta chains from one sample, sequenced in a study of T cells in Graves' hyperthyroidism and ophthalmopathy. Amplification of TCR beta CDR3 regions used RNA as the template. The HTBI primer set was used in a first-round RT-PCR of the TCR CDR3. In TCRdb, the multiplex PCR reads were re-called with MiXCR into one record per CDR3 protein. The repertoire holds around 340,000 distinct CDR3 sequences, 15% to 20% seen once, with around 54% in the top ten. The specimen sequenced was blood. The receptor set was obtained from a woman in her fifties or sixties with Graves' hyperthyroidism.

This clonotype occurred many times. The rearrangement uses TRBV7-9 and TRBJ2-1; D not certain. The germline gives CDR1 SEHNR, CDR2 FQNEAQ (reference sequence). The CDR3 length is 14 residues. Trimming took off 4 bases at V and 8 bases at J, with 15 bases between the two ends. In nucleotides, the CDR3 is TGTGCCAGCAGCTCCACGGGTGTGGTCGATGAGCAGTTCTTC. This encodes CASSSTGVVDEQFF.

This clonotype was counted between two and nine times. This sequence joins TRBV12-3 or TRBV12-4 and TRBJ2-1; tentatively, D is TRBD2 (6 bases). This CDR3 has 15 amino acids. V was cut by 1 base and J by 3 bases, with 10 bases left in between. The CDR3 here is CASSLVSGYYNEQFF. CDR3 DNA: TGTGCCAGCAGTTTAGTTAGCGGCTACTACAATGAGCAGTTCTTC.

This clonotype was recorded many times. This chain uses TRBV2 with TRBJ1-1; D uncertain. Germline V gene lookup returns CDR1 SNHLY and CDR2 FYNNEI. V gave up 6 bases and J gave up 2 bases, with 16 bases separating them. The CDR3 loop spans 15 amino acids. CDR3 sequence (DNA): TGTGCCAGCAGGAAAGGAGGGAACAAAAACACTGAAGCTTTCTTT. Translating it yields CASRKGGNKNTEAFF.

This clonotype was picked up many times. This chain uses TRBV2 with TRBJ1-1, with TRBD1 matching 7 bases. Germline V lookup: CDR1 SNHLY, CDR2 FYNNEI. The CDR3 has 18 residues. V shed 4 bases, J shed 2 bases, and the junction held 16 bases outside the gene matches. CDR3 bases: TGTGCCAGCAGTGTTGGACAGGCCCAGCCTCTTTTCAACACTGAAGCTTTCTTT. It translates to CASSVGQAQPLFNTEAFF.

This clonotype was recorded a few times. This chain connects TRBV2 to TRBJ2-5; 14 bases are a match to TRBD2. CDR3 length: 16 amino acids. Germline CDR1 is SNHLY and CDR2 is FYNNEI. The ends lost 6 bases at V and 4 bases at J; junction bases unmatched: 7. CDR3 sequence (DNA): TGTGCCAGCAGGGCGACTAGCGGGGGGGCAGGAGAGACCCAGTACTTC. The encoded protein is CASRATSGGAGETQYF.

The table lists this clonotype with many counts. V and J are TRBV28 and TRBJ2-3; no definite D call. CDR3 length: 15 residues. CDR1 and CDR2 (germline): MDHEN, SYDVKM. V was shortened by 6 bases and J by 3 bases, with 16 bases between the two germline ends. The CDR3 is CASRPTQRGTDTQYF. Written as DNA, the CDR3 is TGTGCCAGCAGGCCCACCCAGCGTGGGACAGATACGCAGTATTTT.

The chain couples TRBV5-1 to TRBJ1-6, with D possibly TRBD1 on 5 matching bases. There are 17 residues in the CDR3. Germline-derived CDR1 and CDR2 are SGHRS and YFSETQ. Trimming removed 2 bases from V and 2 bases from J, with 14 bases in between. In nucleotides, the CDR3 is TGCGCCAGCAGCTTCGGGACTTCGGAGCCCTATAATTCACCCCTCCACTTT. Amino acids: CASSFGTSEPYNSPLHF.

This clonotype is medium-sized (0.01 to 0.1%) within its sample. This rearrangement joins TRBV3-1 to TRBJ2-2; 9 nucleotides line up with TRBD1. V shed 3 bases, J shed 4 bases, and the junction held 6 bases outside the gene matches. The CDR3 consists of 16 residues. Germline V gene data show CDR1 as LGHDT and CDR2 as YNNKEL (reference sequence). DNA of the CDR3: TGTGCCAGCAGCCACGAAACAGGGGGCCTCACCGGGGAGCTGTTTTTT. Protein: CASSHETGGLTGELFF.

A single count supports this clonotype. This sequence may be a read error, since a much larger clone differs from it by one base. Here the CDR3 reads CASSPLSMTYEQYF. The CDR3 DNA follows: TGTGCCAGCAGTCCGCTCTCGATGACCTACGAGCAGTACTTC. This sequence joins TRBV6-1 and TRBJ2-7, with unresolved D. Per the germline V gene, CDR1 is MNHNS and CDR2 is SASEGT. The V gene lost 5 bases and the J gene lost 2 bases, with 13 bases spanning the gap. CDR3 length equals 14 residues.

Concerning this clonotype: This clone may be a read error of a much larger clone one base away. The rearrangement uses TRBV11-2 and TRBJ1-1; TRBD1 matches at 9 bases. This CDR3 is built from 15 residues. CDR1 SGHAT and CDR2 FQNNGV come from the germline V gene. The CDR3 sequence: CASSLVDRGDTETFF. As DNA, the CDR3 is TGTGCCAGCAGCTTGGTGGACAGGGGTGACACTGAAACTTTCTTT.

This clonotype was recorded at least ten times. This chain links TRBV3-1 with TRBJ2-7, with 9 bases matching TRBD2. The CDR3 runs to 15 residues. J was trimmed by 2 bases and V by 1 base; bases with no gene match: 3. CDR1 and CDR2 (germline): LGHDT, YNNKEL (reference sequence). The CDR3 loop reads CASSQATSGTYEQYF. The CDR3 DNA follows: TGTGCCAGCAGCCAAGCGACTAGCGGAACCTACGAGCAGTACTTC.

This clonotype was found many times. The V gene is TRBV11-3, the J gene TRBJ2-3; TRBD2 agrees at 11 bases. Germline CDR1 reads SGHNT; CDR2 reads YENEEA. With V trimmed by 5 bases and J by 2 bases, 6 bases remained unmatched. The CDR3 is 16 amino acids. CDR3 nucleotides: TGTGCCAGCAGCGTGGGACTAGCGGAGACCACAGATACGCAGTATTTT. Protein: CASSVGLAETTDTQYF.

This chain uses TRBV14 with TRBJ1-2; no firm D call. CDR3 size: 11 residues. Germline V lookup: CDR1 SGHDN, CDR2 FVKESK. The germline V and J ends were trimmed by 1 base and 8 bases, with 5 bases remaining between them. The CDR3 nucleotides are TGTGCCAGCAGCCAAGCTGGGGGCTACACCTTC. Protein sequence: CASSQAGGYTF.

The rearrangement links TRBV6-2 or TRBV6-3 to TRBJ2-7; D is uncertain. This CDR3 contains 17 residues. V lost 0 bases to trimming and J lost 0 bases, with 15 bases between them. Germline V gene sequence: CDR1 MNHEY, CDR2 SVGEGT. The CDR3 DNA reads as TGTGCCAGCAGTTACTCTGCAGTTTTTCTAGACTCCTACGAGCAGTACTTC. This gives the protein CASSYSAVFLDSYEQYF.

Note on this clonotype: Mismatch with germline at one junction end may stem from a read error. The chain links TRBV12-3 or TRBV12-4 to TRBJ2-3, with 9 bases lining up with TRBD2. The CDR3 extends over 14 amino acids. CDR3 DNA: TGTGCCAGCAGTCTAGCGGGAACTCCAGATACGCAGTATTTT. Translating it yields CASSLAGTPDTQYF.

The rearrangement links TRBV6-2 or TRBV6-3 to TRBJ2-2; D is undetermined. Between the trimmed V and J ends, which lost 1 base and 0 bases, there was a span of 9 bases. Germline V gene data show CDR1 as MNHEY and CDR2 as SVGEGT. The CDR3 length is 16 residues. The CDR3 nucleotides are TGTGCCAGCAGTTACTTGCTGCTTCCGAACACCGGGGAGCTGTTTTTT. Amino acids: CASSYLLLPNTGELFF.

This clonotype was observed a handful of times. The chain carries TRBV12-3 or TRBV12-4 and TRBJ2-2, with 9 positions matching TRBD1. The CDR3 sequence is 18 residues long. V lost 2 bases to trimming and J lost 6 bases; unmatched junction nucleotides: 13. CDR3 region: CASSLNFGTGWRAGELFF. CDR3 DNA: TGTGCCAGCAGTTTAAATTTTGGGACAGGGTGGAGGGCCGGGGAGCTGTTTTTT.